Given below is one T cell receptor (beta chain) in context. The sample comes from a study of T cell changes during pregnancy in multiple sclerosis. The germline V gene encodes CDR1 MNHEY and CDR2 SMNVEV (reference sequence). Trimming pared 5 bases from V and 0 bases from J, leaving 14 bases between. The CDR3 consists of 16 residues. Clones were read by immunoSEQ multiplex PCR, and TCRdb kept only the in-frame ones, dropping some. The repertoire holds approximately 32,000 clones, with about 91% as singletons. This clonotype was sampled from a female donor with multiple sclerosis, enrolled in a pregnancy study. Sample: CD8+ T cells from peripheral blood mononuclear cells, taken in the second trimester of pregnancy. The rearrangement joins TRBV27 to TRBJ2-1; weak D call: TRBD2 (5 bases). CDR3 sequence reads: CASSPPAGSSYNEQFF. Here the CDR3 DNA reads TGTGCCAGCAGTCCGCCCGCGGGTAGCTCCTACAATGAGCAGTTCTTC.